Listed here is a single TCR beta chain. The antigen remains undetermined. Germline V gives CDR1 SGHRS, CDR2 YFSETQ. Trimming took off 2 bases at V and 8 bases at J, with 13 bases between the two ends. CDR3 length equals 14 residues. This sample stems from a study of cytomegalovirus exposure and HLA in healthy donors. Study-level points and caveats: Researchers reported that a few CMV-associated chains were confirmed in vitro as CMV antigen-specific.

Primers: 60 Vbeta forward and 13 Jbeta reverse. TCRdb keeps only in-frame clones here, not all; method: immunoSEQ multiplex PCR. The sample yields 100,000 to 150,000 clones, 75% to 85% seen once. The material sequenced was PBMCs. The TCR sequence derives from a male donor in good health and CMV-seronegative. J is TRBJ1-4 and V is TRBV5-1; D possibly corresponds to TRBD1 (5 bases). The CDR3, as DNA: TGCGCCAGCAGCTTCGGGCAGGGAAGCGAAAAACTGTTTTTT. It codes for CASSFGQGSEKLFF.